This entry describes one T cell receptor (beta chain). The data are from a study of blood T cell repertoires in COVID-19. Study context: Material from acute and convalescent COVID-19 was sourced from the United States, Italy and Spain. PBMCs, B-cell-depleted T cells, or T cells were the source of the cDNA or gDNA that made up the material.

Per the original methods: It was from reference gene primer amplification that nucleated cell counts were estimated. The table came from immunoSEQ multiplex PCR; TCRdb's copy has only in-frame clones and leaves some out. V and J calls and clone size follow that table, whereas D and trimming were derived from the DNA. The data show roughly 120,000 clones, roughly 90% seen once. Germline V gene lookup returns CDR1 MNHEY and CDR2 SVGAGI. The CDR3 contains 14 residues. J gave up 4 bases and V 4 bases, and 3 bases lay outside the gene matches. This receptor was identified in a man aged 55 to 70 with COVID-19, enrolled during active disease. Material: peripheral blood. This chain connects TRBV6-5 to TRBJ2-3; TRBD1 aligns across 9 bases. Here the CDR3 reads CASSSGQGPDTQYF. DNA of the CDR3: TGTGCCAGCAGTTCGGGACAGGGCCCAGATACGCAGTATTTT.